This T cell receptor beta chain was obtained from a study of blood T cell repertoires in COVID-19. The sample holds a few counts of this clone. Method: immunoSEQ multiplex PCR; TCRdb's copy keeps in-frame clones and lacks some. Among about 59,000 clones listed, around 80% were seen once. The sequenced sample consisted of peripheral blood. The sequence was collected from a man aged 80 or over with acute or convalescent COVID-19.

As DNA, the CDR3 is TGCAGCGTCGCGACTGGGAGGAACACTGAAGCTTTCTTT. The encoded protein is CSVATGRNTEAFF. The chain couples TRBV29-1 to TRBJ1-1; D remains unclear. The germline V gene has CDR1 SQVTM and CDR2 ANQGSEA. Trimming took 6 bases from V and 1 from J, leaving 12 bases between them. The CDR3 has 13 amino acids.